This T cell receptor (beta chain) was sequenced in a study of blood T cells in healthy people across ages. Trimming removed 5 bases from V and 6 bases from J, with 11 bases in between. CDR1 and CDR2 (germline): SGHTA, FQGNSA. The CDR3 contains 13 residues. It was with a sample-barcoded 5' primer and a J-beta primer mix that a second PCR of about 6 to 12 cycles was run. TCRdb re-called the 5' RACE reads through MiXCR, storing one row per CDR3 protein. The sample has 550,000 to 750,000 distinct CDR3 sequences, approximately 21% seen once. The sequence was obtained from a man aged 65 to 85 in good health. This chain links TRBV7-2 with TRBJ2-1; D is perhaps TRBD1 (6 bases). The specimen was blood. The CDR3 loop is CASSVTGLNEQFF. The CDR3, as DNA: TGTGCCAGCAGCGTGACAGGCCTCAATGAGCAGTTCTTC.